This T cell receptor beta chain was identified during a study of breast tumors, draining lymph nodes, adjacent tissues listed by TCRdb under 2016. With respect to the entire study: TCR beta repertoires were compared across tumor, adjacent nontumor tissue and axillary lymph nodes obtained from breast cancer patients. The study aimed to assess the relationships and possible T-cell exchange between tumor, surrounding tissue and draining lymph node repertoires in human breast cancer. General conclusions and limits of the study: In luminal-like breast cancer, tumor and nontumor tissue repertoires resembled each other significantly more than in basal-like breast cancer. The data were considered consistent with the idea that most tumor T cells come from the lymph node and then expand in tumor tissue. Rather than being directly demonstrated, the conclusion that tumor T cells originate in lymph nodes was presented as consistent with a hypothesis. Tumors showed preferential V and J gene usage, and their T-cell repertoire diversity fell below that of lymph nodes yet above that of nontumor tissue.

Lymph node samples came from the axillary draining lymph nodes of breast cancer patients. This sample was sequenced with an Illumina HiSeq 2000. Multiplex PCR amplification was used to build the TCR beta chain libraries. The amplified TCR beta chain products were analyzed by high-throughput sequencing. TCRdb reprocessed the public reads (quality trimming at Q25 with fastp, clone calling with MiXCR) and kept in-frame beta chains. Each entry is one CDR3 protein sequence, shown with its most common DNA and genes. The sample table contains fewer than 150,000 distinct CDR3 sequences; only one count was recorded for around 21% of them. Of the sample, roughly 2.4% falls within the top ten clones. To note about this clonotype: No cognate antigen has been identified for it. The record has no base qualities; no much larger clone is one base away.

The germline V gene gives CDR1 as SNHLY and CDR2 as FYNNEI. The CDR3 measures 16 amino acids from cysteine to phenylalanine. Just CDR3 DNA is preserved here, 48 bases in frame from base 1. The V and J ends are trimmed by 3 bases and 7 bases, leaving 16 bases between them. The material sequenced was axillary lymph node tissue. The clonotype originates from a female donor with breast cancer. Some clones in this sample may be carry-over from other donors' samples. This sequence uses TRBV2 and TRBJ1-6; TRBD1 is possibly the D segment (5 matching bases). The sequenced DNA: TGTGCCAGCAGTGAGGGGACGCTTGGCTACAATTCACCCCTCCACTTT. Protein translation: CASSEGTLGYNSPLHF.